This TCR beta chain was sequenced in a study of patients and donors after allogeneic stem cell transplantation (TCRdb year 2020). The junction shows trimming of 3 bases on V and 0 bases on J, plus 18 bases between the germline ends. The CDR1 and CDR2 encoded by the germline V gene (reference sequence) are DFQATT and SNEGSKA. The CDR3 sequence holds 17 residues, the cysteine and phenylalanine included. Only the CDR3 part of the read is kept: 51 bases, read in frame from the first base. The library was built by means of RT-PCR. The sequencing machine was a NextSeq 550. TCRdb trimmed the raw reads at Q25, called clones with MiXCR and kept productive beta chains. Merged by CDR3 protein, the rows form single entries marked with the most common genes and DNA. The table for this sample lists 190,000 or so distinct CDR3 sequences; 35% to 45% of them were counted only once. The top ten clonotypes cover around 10% of the sample.

Comment on this clonotype: This receptor's antigen is unknown. No much larger clonotype is one base removed from it; base qualities were not supplied.

The TCR sequence derives from a human donor who was either an allogeneic HSCT recipient or a stem cell or donor lymphocyte infusion donor (not recorded which). It is not recorded whose cells these are; they may come from a transplant donor. The sequenced sample was blood, either unsorted or a sorted T cell fraction (not recorded which). This sequence uses TRBV20-1 and TRBJ1-5, with an unclear D gene assignment. The nucleotides read TGCAGTGCTAGGCCCGTGACGGCCTTCCATAGCAATCAGCCCCAGCATTTT. Translated, this gives CSARPVTAFHSNQPQHF.